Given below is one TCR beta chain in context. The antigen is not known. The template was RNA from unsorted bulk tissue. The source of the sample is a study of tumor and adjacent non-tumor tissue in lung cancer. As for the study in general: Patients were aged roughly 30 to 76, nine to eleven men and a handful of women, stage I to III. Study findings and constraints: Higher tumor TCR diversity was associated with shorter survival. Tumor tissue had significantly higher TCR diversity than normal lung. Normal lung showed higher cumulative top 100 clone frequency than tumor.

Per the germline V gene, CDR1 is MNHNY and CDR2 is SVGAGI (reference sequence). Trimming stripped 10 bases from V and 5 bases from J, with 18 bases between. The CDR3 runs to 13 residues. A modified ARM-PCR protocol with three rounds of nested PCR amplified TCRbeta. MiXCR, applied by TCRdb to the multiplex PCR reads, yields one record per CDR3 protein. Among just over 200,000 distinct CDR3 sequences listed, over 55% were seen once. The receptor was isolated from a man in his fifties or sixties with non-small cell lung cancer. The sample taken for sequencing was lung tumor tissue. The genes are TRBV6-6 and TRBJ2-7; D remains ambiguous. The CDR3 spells CATLNTVNNEQYF. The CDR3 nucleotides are TGTGCCACCCTAAATACGGTAAACAACGAGCAGTACTTC.